The 4 T cell receptor beta chains presented below share a single source sample, sequenced in a study of blood T cells in healthy people across ages. It was with a sample-barcoded 5' primer and a J-beta primer mix that a second PCR of roughly 7 to 12 cycles was run. TCRdb recomputed calls from the 5' RACE reads with MiXCR, one row per CDR3 protein. The table shows some 1.4 million distinct CDR3 sequences, with 42% occurring only once. The sequencing input was blood. Every receptor here comes from a woman between 18 and 29 years old in good health.

The rearrangement links TRBV29-1 to TRBJ2-5; 13 nucleotides align to TRBD2. Per germline, CDR1 SQVTM and CDR2 ANQGSEA. Germline trimming cut 4 bases from V and 11 bases from J; bases unmatched to any gene: 10. The length of the CDR3 is 14 residues. Here the CDR3 DNA reads TGCAGCGTTGGAGTCGGACTAGCGGGAGAAGAGCAGTACTTC. As protein: CSVGVGLAGEEQYF.

This clonotype came up a few times. V usage is TRBV4-1 and J usage is TRBJ1-1; D unclear. Per the germline V gene, CDR1 is MGHRA and CDR2 is YSYEKL. The CDR3 extends over 15 amino acids. V was clipped by 1 base and J by 1 base, with 10 bases between them. This CDR3 is CASSQVMAANTEAFF. The CDR3 bases are TGCGCCAGCAGCCAAGTTATGGCAGCGAACACTGAAGCTTTCTTT.

The CDR3 spells CASSLENSLNTEAFF. The CDR3 DNA reads as TGTGCCAGCAGCTTGGAGAACAGCTTGAACACTGAAGCTTTCTTT. The chain employs TRBV7-3 and TRBJ1-1; D remains unclear. Germline assignment: CDR1 SGHTA and CDR2 FQGTGA. V shed 3 bases and J shed 0 bases, with 11 bases lying between them. The CDR3 runs 15 residues.

This clonotype was detected ten times or more. The CDR3 coding sequence is TGCAGTGCTTTCGGGACTAGCGGCTCCTACGAGCAGTACTTC. Protein product: CSAFGTSGSYEQYF. The V and J genes are TRBV20-1 and TRBJ2-7; 11 bases line up with TRBD2. Trimming cost V 5 bases and J 0 bases; bases outside gene matches: 3. The CDR3 totals 14 residues. CDR1 DFQATT and CDR2 SNEGSKA come from the germline V gene (reference sequence).